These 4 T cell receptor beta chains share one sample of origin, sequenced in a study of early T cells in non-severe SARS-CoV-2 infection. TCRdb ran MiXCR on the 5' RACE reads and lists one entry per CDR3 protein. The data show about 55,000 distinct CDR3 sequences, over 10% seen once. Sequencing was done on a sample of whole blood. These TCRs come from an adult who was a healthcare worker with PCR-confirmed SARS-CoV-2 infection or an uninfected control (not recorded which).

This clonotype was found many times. The CDR3 DNA reads as TGTGCCAGCAGCTTGTACGGTGAGGCTACGCAGTATTTT. It yields the protein CASSLYGEATQYF. This chain connects TRBV5-4 to TRBJ2-3, with D unresolved. Germline CDR1 SGHNT, CDR2 YYREEE (reference sequence). The CDR3 sequence is 13 residues long. With 1 base removed from V and 8 bases from J, the gap between germline ends came to 11 bases. Together with reference TRBV5-4 and TRBJ2-3, the CDR3 gives the full variable domain: ETGVTQSPTHLIKTRGQQVTLRCSSQSGHNTVSWYQQALGQGPQFIFQYYREEENGRGNFPPRFSGLQFPNYSSELNVNALELDDSALYLCASSLYGEATQYFGPGTRLTVL.

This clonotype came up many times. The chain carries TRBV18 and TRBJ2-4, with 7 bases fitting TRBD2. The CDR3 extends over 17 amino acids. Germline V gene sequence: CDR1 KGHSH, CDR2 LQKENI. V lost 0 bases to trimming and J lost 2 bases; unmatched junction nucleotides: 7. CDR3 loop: CASSPPGAGSSKNIQYF. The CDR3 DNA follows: TGTGCCAGCTCACCACCGGGAGCGGGGAGCTCCAAAAACATTCAGTACTTC.

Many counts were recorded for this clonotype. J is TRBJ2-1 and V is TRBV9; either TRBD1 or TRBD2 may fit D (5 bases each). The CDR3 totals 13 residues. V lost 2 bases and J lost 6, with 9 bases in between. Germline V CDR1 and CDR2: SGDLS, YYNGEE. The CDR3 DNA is TGTGCCAGCAGCGTCACGGGGCCCAATGAGCAGTTCTTC. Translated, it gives CASSVTGPNEQFF.

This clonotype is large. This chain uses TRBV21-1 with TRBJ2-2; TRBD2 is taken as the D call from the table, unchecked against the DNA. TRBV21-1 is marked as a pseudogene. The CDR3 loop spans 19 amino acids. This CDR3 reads CASSNPGTSGRALTGELFF. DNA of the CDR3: TGTGCCAGCAGCAACCCCGGGACTAGCGGGAGGGCCCTCACCGGGGAGCTGTTTTTT.